The 17 T cell receptor beta chains reported below all come from one sample, sequenced in a study of cytomegalovirus exposure and HLA in healthy donors. PCR was performed using 60 Vbeta and 13 Jbeta primers. This table comes from immunoSEQ multiplex PCR, and its TCRdb copy is limited to in-frame clones, with some not included. This sample yields under 200,000 clones, of which around 81% are seen a single time; 1.5% to 1.7% belongs to the top ten. Sequencing input: PBMCs. Source of these receptors: a man aged 35-49 years in good health and CMV-seronegative.

This clone was counted only a few times. This chain joins TRBV18 and TRBJ2-1; TRBD2 might be the D (6 bases). Germline-derived CDR1 and CDR2 are KGHSH and LQKENI. V lost 2 bases to trimming and J lost 4 bases, with 12 bases between them. This CDR3 region has 15 residues. The CDR3: CASSPEAGRYNEQFF. The CDR3 nucleotides are TGTGCCAGCTCACCAGAGGCAGGGAGGTACAATGAGCAGTTCTTC.

The chain links TRBV28 to TRBJ2-1, with 9 bases fitting TRBD1. The germline V gene has CDR1 MDHEN and CDR2 SYDVKM. Trimming took 5 bases from V and 7 from J; bases not matched to a gene: 15. The CDR3 runs 17 residues. Here the CDR3 DNA reads TGTGCCAGCAGTGTTGGTCGGTTTCGGACAGGGGAAAATGAGCAGTTCTTC. Translated, it gives CASSVGRFRTGENEQFF.

The chain uses TRBV5-6 and TRBJ2-7; 7 nucleotides line up with TRBD2. The CDR3 runs 13 residues. The V gene end was trimmed by 3 bases and the J gene end by 4 bases; junction bases not matched to a gene: 4. Germline-derived CDR1 and CDR2 are SGHDT and YYEEEE. The chain's CDR3 is CASSWGGLYEQYF. The DNA for the CDR3 is TGTGCCAGCAGCTGGGGAGGGCTTTACGAGCAGTACTTC. Using reference TRBV5-6 and TRBJ2-7 for the parts outside the CDR3, the full variable domain is DAGVTQSPTHLIKTRGQQVTLRCSPKSGHDTVSWYQQALGQGPQFIFQYYEEEERQRGNFPDRFSGHQFPNYSSELNVNALLLGDSALYLCASSWGGLYEQYFGPGTRLTVT.

This rearrangement joins TRBV7-2 to TRBJ2-2; 8 bases line up with TRBD1. The CDR3 runs to 14 residues. The ends lost 1 base at V and 8 bases at J; junction bases unmatched: 3. Germline V lookup: CDR1 SGHTA, CDR2 FQGNSA. The CDR3 DNA reads as TGTGCCAGCAGCTTAGTTGGACAGGGAGGGGAGCTGTTTTTT. Amino acids: CASSLVGQGGELFF.

This clone was seen at least ten times. The chain uses TRBV16 and TRBJ1-5, with D maybe TRBD1 (5 bases). V gave up 2 bases and J gave up 2 bases, with 7 bases separating them. Germline V gene sequence: CDR1 KGHSY, CDR2 FQNENV. The CDR3 has 14 residues. CDR3 in DNA: TGTGCCAGCAGCCAAGGAGGGGGCAATCAGCCCCAGCATTTT. This encodes CASSQGGGNQPQHF.

Written as DNA, the CDR3 is TGTGCCAGCTCACCGGAGCTAGCGGGAGTGGACACCGGGGAGCTGTTTTTT. Translating it yields CASSPELAGVDTGELFF. This sequence joins TRBV18 and TRBJ2-2; TRBD2 agrees at 10 bases. This CDR3 region has 17 residues. Germline V gene data show CDR1 as KGHSH and CDR2 as LQKENI. V shed 3 bases and J 3 bases; nucleotides not matched to a gene: 7.

This rearrangement joins TRBV5-1 to TRBJ2-6; D not certain. The CDR3 length is 17 residues. The V and J ends lost 0 bases and 0 bases respectively, with 10 bases between them. Germline CDR1 and CDR2: SGHRS and YFSETQ. In DNA, the CDR3 is TGCGCCAGCAGCTTGGTACATTCCAACTCTGGGGCCAACGTCCTGACTTTC. Protein: CASSLVHSNSGANVLTF. Full variable domain (missing parts from reference TRBV5-1 and TRBJ2-6): KAGVTQTPRYLIKTRGQQVTLSCSPISGHRSVSWYQQTPGQGLQFLFEYFSETQRNKGNFPGRFSGRQFSNSRSEMNVSTLELGDSALYLCASSLVHSNSGANVLTFGAGSRLTVL.

The CDR3 sequence: CASSFPPGQTYEQYF. CDR3 nucleotides: TGCGCCAGCAGCTTCCCCCCCGGACAGACCTACGAGCAGTACTTC. This chain joins TRBV5-1 and TRBJ2-7; maybe TRBD1 (6 bases). Trimming took off 2 bases at V and 2 bases at J, with 14 bases between the two ends. Germline values: CDR1 SGHRS, CDR2 YFSETQ. CDR3 length equals 15 residues.

The J gene is TRBJ2-2, the V gene TRBV19; TRBD1 aligns across 9 bases. This CDR3 has 17 residues. Trimming at V came to 1 base and at J to 4 bases, leaving 7 bases not matched to a gene. Germline CDR1 and CDR2: LNHDA and SQIVND (reference sequence). CDR3 region: CASSIGAGTGTTGELFF. The CDR3 region has the DNA TGTGCCAGTAGTATAGGCGCCGGGACAGGGACCACCGGGGAGCTGTTTTTT.

This chain links TRBV2 with TRBJ1-2, with D unresolved. Germline CDR1 and CDR2: SNHLY and FYNNEI. Trimming shortened V by 1 base and J by 5 bases, and 11 bases separated the two germline ends. The CDR3 loop spans 14 amino acids. Here the CDR3 DNA reads TGTGCCAGCAGTGAAGGCGGGCGGTGGTATGGCTACACCTTC. It translates to CASSEGGRWYGYTF. Looking up the rest from reference TRBV2 and TRBJ1-2 gives the full variable domain: EPEVTQTPSHQVTQMGQEVILRCVPISNHLYFYWYRQILGQKVEFLVSFYNNEISEKSEIFDDQFSVERPDGSNFTLKIRSTKLEDSAMYFCASSEGGRWYGYTFGSGTRLTVV.

The chain links TRBV28 to TRBJ1-5; TRBD1 aligns across 8 bases. In germline, CDR1 is MDHEN, CDR2 SYDVKM. V lost 2 bases and J lost 8; bases outside the gene matches: 11. This CDR3 is 16 amino acids long. DNA of the CDR3: TGTGCCAGCAGTTTAACTAAGACAGGGGTATTTGAGCCCCAGCATTTT. It specifies CASSLTKTGVFEPQHF.

The J gene is TRBJ1-2, the V gene TRBV15; possibly TRBD1 for D (5 bases). Germline lookup yields CDR1 LNHNV and CDR2 YYDKDF (reference sequence). The CDR3 has 13 residues. V was shortened by 0 bases and J by 8 bases, with 10 bases between the two germline ends. CDR3 nucleotides: TGTGCCACCAGCAGAGACGGGGGGGTAGGCTACACCTTC. Translating gives CATSRDGGVGYTF.

This sequence joins TRBV5-6 and TRBJ2-5; D unresolved. CDR1 is SGHDT, CDR2 YYEEEE, per germline. Trimming took 4 bases from V and 1 from J, leaving 8 bases between them. CDR3 length: 13 residues. In DNA form, the CDR3 reads TGTGCCAGCAGCCCCAGTTTCCAAGAGACCCAGTACTTC. It is translated as CASSPSFQETQYF.

The chain uses TRBV10-2 and TRBJ2-7; possibly TRBD2 for D (7 bases). The V gene's germline CDR1 is WSHSY and CDR2 SAAADI. This CDR3 is 12 amino acids long. The V end lost 6 bases, the J end lost 6 bases, and 12 bases lay between the germline ends. CDR3 sequence: CASRGGQGEQYV. CDR3 DNA: TGCGCCAGCAGGGGGGGGCAAGGCGAGCAGTACGTC.

This sequence joins TRBV7-9 and TRBJ1-5; the D gene is possibly TRBD1 (5 bases). From germline, CDR1 is SEHNR and CDR2 FQNEAQ (reference sequence). The CDR3 length is 13 residues. V was cut by 3 bases and J by 6 bases, with 9 bases left in between. CDR3 residues: CASSFGGTQPQHF. Here the CDR3 DNA reads TGTGCCAGCAGCTTCGGAGGGACTCAGCCCCAGCATTTT.

The V call is TRBV7-9, the J call TRBJ1-3, with D hard to call. V lost 5 bases and J 0 bases, leaving 14 bases between the germline ends. This CDR3 contains 16 residues. Looked up from germline, CDR1 is SEHNR and CDR2 is FQNEAQ (reference sequence). DNA for the CDR3: TGTGCCAGCAGCCCCGAGGTCTTTAGCTCTGGAAACACCATATATTTT. Its translation is CASSPEVFSSGNTIYF.

This clone was recorded only once. The rearrangement uses TRBV30 and TRBJ2-6, with TRBD2 identical over 8 bases. After removal of 2 bases from V and 0 bases from J, the junction contained 0 bases not matched to a gene. Germline V gives CDR1 GTSNPN, CDR2 SVGIG (reference sequence). This CDR3 comprises 15 residues. The CDR3 sequence: CAWSSGGSGANVLTF. CDR3 sequence (DNA): TGTGCCTGGAGTAGCGGGGGCTCTGGGGCCAACGTCCTGACTTTC.